The present T cell receptor beta chain was sequenced within a study of T-cell memory formation after mild COVID-19. Across the whole study: Across donors, TCR clusters were largely donor specific.

This clonotype came up many times. TCRdb reanalysed the 5' RACE reads using MiXCR and keeps one entry per CDR3 protein. Of approximately 50,000 distinct CDR3 sequences in the sample, approximately 9.1% are singletons; the top ten hold 12%. Material: PBMCs or a T cell subset sorted from them (not recorded which). The sequence came from an adult woman who had mild COVID-19 (a few samples of this study predate the infection). Cell type and time point are not known.

DNA for the CDR3: TGTGCCAGCAGCTCTTTACTAGCGCCGAGGACGGATACGCAGTATTTT. This codes for CASSSLLAPRTDTQYF. The chain combines TRBV7-9 with TRBJ2-3; 7 bases are shared with TRBD2. The CDR3 totals 16 residues. With V trimmed by 4 bases and J by 6 bases, 13 bases remained unmatched. Germline V CDR1 and CDR2: SEHNR, FQNEAQ (reference sequence).